This entry describes one T cell receptor beta chain. Patients in Seattle were enrolled during active infection, then followed longitudinally. This CDR3 comprises 15 residues. The ends were cut back, 0 bases at V and 5 bases at J, with 13 bases in the middle. CDR1 and CDR2 from the germline V gene are MNHNS and SASEGT. The entry originates in a study of blood T cell repertoires in COVID-19. At the level of the study: The United States, Italy and Spain supplied acute and convalescent COVID-19 samples.

Methods used by the authors: The assay estimated nucleated cells by amplifying reference gene primers. Sequencing used immunoSEQ multiplex PCR; TCRdb keeps in-frame clones, though not all of them. That table furnishes V, J and clone size, whereas the DNA furnished D and trimming. The repertoire has roughly 300,000 clones, approximately 88% of them found once; the top ten carry about 1.6%. The chain employs TRBV6-1 and TRBJ2-5; D might be TRBD2 (7 bases). This sequence was found in a human donor with COVID-19, enrolled during active disease. The donor label of this sample is uncertain. Sequences were obtained from peripheral blood. CDR3 residues: CASSEAGGPWETQYF. CDR3 DNA: TGTGCCAGCAGTGAAGCGGGGGGGCCTTGGGAGACCCAGTACTTC.